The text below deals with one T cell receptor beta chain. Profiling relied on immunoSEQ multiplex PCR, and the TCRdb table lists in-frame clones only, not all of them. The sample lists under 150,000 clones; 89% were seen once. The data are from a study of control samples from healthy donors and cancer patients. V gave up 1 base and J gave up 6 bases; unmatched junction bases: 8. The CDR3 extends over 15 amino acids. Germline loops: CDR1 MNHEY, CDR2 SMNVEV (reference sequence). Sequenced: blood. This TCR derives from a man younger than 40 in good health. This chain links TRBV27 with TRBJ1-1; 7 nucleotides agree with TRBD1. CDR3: CASSLWGRGKPEAFF. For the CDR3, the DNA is TGTGCCAGCAGTTTATGGGGCAGGGGGAAACCTGAAGCTTTCTTT.